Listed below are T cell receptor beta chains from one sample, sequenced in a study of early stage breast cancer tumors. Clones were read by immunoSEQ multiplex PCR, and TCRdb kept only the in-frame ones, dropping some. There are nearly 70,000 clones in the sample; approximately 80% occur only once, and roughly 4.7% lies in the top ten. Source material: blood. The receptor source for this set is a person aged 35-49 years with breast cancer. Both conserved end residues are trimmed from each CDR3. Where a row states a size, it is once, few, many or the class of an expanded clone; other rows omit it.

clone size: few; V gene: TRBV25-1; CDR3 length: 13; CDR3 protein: ASSVWQRSGNTIY
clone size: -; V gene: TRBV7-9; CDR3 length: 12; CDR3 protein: ASSLGQAGTEAF
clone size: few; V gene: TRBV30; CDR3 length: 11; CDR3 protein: AWSRENEKPQH
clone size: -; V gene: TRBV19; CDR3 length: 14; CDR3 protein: ASSLQGLGSYNEQF
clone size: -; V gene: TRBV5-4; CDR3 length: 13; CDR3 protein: ASSLVSGIGETQY
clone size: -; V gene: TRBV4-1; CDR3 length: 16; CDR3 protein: ASSQGGPKGGGSYEQY
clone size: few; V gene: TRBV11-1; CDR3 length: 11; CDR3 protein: ASSADRGEKLF
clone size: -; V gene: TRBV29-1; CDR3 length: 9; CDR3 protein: SVAGGDEQY
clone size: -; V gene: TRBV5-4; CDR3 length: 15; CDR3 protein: ASSSLEAGGLDNEQF
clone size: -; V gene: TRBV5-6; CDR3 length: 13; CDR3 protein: ASSLVGYMNTEAF
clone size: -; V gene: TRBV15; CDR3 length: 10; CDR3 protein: ASRGTVGEQY
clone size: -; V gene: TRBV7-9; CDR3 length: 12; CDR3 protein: ASSFTGGGQPQH
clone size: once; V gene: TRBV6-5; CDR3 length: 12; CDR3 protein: ASSPMDQANEQF
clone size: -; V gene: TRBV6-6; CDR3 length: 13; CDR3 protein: ASSYSMGAATEAF
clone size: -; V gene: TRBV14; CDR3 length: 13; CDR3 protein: ASMGTGFENTEAF
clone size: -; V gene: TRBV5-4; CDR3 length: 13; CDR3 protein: ASSPRRDTNYEQY
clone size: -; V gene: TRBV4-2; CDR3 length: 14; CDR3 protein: ASSSGLASFLYEQY
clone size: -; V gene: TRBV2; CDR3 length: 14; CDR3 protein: ASRASIGLGNNEQF
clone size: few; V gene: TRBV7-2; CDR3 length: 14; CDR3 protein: ASSSGSVALNTEAF
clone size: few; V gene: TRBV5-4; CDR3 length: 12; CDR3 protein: ASSHPDRGETQY
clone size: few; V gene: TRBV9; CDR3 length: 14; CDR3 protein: ASSVVLDGSADTQY
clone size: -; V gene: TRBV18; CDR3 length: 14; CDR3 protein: ASSLGGQGNDYGYT
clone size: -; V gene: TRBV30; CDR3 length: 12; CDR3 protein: AWSSGARGYGYT
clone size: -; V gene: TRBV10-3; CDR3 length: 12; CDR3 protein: AISEAPGETEAF
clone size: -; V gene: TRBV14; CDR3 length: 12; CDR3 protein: ASNLAGEGYEQY
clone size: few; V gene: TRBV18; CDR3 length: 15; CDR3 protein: ASSPTLYQDSNQPQH
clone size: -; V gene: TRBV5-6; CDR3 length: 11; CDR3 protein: ASSLSRYGEQY
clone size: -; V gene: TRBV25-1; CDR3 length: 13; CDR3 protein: ASSDPWRGNTEAF
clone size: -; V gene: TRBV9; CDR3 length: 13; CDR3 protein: ASSAGQGRADTQY
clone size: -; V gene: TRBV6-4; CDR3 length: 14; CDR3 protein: ASAKLKDRLDQPQH
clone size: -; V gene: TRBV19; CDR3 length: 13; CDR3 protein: ASTLTQQLYNEQF
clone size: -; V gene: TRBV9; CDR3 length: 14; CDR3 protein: ASSITGTSVTDTQY
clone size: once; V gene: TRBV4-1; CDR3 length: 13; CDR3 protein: ASSQERDPSYEQY
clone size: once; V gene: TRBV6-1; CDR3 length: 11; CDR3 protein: ASSEASWSGYT
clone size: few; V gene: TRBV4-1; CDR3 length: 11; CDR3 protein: ASSQVPGTEAF
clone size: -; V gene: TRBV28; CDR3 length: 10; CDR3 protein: ASSLRDKGAF
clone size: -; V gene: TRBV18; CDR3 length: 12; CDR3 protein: ASSPRTSGYEQY
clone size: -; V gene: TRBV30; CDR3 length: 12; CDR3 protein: AWSVAGGSYEQY
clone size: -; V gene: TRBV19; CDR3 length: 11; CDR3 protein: ASSTTGFGELF
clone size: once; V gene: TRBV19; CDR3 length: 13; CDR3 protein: ARPQQEKTYNEQF
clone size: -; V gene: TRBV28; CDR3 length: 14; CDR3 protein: ASSFRAGASNQPQH
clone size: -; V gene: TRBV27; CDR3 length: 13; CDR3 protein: ASSLNRANTGELF
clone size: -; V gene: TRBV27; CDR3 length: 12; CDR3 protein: ASSPGRLNQPQH
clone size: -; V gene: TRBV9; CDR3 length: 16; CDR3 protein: ASSVRPFHRDIGNEQF
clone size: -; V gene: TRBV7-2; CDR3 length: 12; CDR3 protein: ASSKDVTGNTIY
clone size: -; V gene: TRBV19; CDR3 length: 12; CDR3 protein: ASSGREYQETQY
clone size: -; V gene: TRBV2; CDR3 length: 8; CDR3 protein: ASSNRKLF
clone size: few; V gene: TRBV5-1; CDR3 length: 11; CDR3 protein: ASSASGMNTQY
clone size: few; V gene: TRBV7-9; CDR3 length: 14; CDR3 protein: ASSLARGTSRYEQY
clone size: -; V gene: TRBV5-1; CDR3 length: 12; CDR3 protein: ASRETGGIHEQY
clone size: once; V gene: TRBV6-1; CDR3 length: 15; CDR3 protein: ASSAGGGAEELYGYT
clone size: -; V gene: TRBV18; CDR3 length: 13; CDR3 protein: ASSPKGDRPNEQF
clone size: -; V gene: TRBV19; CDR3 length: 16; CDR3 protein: ASSIKPSVLAGGETQY
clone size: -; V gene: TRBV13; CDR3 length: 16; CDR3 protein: ASSLGRYRGRDTGELF
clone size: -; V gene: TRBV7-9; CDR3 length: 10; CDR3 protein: ASSLGTDTQY
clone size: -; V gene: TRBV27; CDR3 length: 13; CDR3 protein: ASSQQGAWGETQY
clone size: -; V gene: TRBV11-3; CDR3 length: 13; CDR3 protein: ASSSGLVSGNEQF